Listed below are T cell receptor beta chains from one sample, sequenced in a study of CD8+CD57+ T cells in acquired aplastic anemia. TCRdb redid the calling of the reads with MiXCR, one entry per CDR3 protein. This table has roughly 160,000 distinct CDR3 sequences, just under 65% appearing once. The source material was sorted CD4+, CD8+, or CD8+CD57+ T cells (not recorded which) from PBMCs. Receptors were obtained from a human donor in good health. Both conserved end residues are part of each CDR3. Fields, in order: CDR3 protein, CDR3 DNA, V gene, J gene, D gene, clone size. The D gene is left open where the match is weak. For some rows the clone size is stated as once, few or many, or as a class when expanded; others skip it.

CDR3aa: CASSHGAFNEQFF; CDR3nt: TGCGCCAGCAGCCACGGAGCCTTCAATGAGCAGTTCTTC; v_gene: TRBV4-3; j_gene: TRBJ2-1; d_gene: .; abundance: many
CDR3aa: CSAPPLGGITGTQYF; CDR3nt: TGCAGTGCCCCCCCCTTGGGCGGGATCACAGGTACGCAGTATTTT; v_gene: TRBV20-1; j_gene: TRBJ2-3; d_gene: .; abundance: once
CDR3aa: CASSLGGTGSSNTEAFF; CDR3nt: TGTGCCAGCAGCTTAGGTGGGACAGGGTCTTCCAACACTGAAGCTTTCTTT; v_gene: TRBV7-3; j_gene: TRBJ1-1; d_gene: TRBD1; abundance: .
CDR3aa: CATHEGQSGANVLTF; CDR3nt: TGTGCCACCCACGAGGGACAATCTGGGGCCAACGTCCTGACTTTC; v_gene: TRBV10-3; j_gene: TRBJ2-6; d_gene: .; abundance: .
CDR3aa: CASTLPGVNTEAFF; CDR3nt: TGTGCCAGTACCTTACCCGGGGTGAACACTGAAGCTTTCTTT; v_gene: TRBV19; j_gene: TRBJ1-1; d_gene: .; abundance: few
CDR3aa: CASSQGWRYEQYF; CDR3nt: TGTGCCAGCAGCCAAGGGTGGAGATACGAGCAGTACTTC; v_gene: TRBV14; j_gene: TRBJ2-7; d_gene: .; abundance: .
CDR3aa: CASTTGTSGGFWGETQYF; CDR3nt: TGTGCCAGCACCACCGGGACTAGCGGGGGTTTCTGGGGAGAGACCCAGTACTTC; v_gene: TRBV7-6; j_gene: TRBJ2-5; d_gene: TRBD2; abundance: .
CDR3aa: CASSVPSGKQFF; CDR3nt: TGTGCCAGCAGTGTTCCTAGCGGTAAGCAGTTCTTC; v_gene: TRBV12-3/TRBV12-4; j_gene: TRBJ2-1; d_gene: TRBD2; abundance: .
CDR3aa: CASNGMGGNQPQHF; CDR3nt: TGTGCCAGTAACGGCATGGGGGGGAATCAGCCCCAGCATTTT; v_gene: TRBV19; j_gene: TRBJ1-5; d_gene: .; abundance: .
CDR3aa: CASGQTGRTEAFF; CDR3nt: TGTGCCAGCGGACAGACAGGGAGGACTGAAGCTTTCTTT; v_gene: TRBV7-9; j_gene: TRBJ1-1; d_gene: TRBD1; abundance: .
CDR3aa: CASSFATGAKETQYF; CDR3nt: TGTGCCAGCAGCTTCGCGACAGGGGCGAAAGAGACCCAGTACTTC; v_gene: TRBV7-9; j_gene: TRBJ2-5; d_gene: TRBD1; abundance: .
CDR3aa: CSVEGGWKNLPDHYGYTF; CDR3nt: TGCAGCGTTGAGGGAGGGTGGAAAAACCTCCCAGACCACTATGGCTACACCTTC; v_gene: TRBV29-1; j_gene: TRBJ1-2; d_gene: .; abundance: .
CDR3aa: CASSIEVGSSYEQYF; CDR3nt: TGTGCCAGTAGTATAGAGGTGGGCAGCTCCTACGAGCAGTACTTC; v_gene: TRBV19; j_gene: TRBJ2-7; d_gene: .; abundance: .
CDR3aa: CASSPGEDYGYTF; CDR3nt: TGTGCCAGCAGCCCAGGGGAGGACTATGGCTACACCTTC; v_gene: TRBV2; j_gene: TRBJ1-2; d_gene: .; abundance: .
CDR3aa: CASSFLTGGLETQYF; CDR3nt: TGTGCCAGCAGTTTCCTCACAGGGGGCTTGGAGACCCAGTACTTC; v_gene: TRBV12-3/TRBV12-4; j_gene: TRBJ2-5; d_gene: TRBD1; abundance: .
CDR3aa: CSARVGQNTEAFF; CDR3nt: TGCAGTGCTAGGGTGGGACAGAACACTGAAGCTTTCTTT; v_gene: TRBV20-1; j_gene: TRBJ1-1; d_gene: .; abundance: .
CDR3aa: CSARDPSKRGGAGQFF; CDR3nt: TGCAGTGCTAGAGACCCCTCCAAGCGGGGGGGGGCTGGGCAGTTCTTC; v_gene: TRBV20-1; j_gene: TRBJ2-1; d_gene: TRBD2; abundance: .
CDR3aa: CASEGVHYNEQFF; CDR3nt: TGTGCCAGTGAAGGGGTCCACTACAATGAGCAGTTCTTC; v_gene: TRBV19; j_gene: TRBJ2-1; d_gene: .; abundance: .
CDR3aa: CSARRTDMNTEAFF; CDR3nt: TGCAGTGCTAGGAGGACAGACATGAACACTGAAGCTTTCTTT; v_gene: TRBV20-1; j_gene: TRBJ1-1; d_gene: .; abundance: .
CDR3aa: CASSKDGLTGELFF; CDR3nt: TGTGCCAGCAGCAAAGACGGACTCACCGGGGAGCTGTTTTTT; v_gene: TRBV2; j_gene: TRBJ2-2; d_gene: .; abundance: .
CDR3aa: CASTQGHNEQFF; CDR3nt: TGTGCCAGCACTCAGGGTCACAATGAGCAGTTCTTC; v_gene: TRBV9; j_gene: TRBJ2-1; d_gene: .; abundance: .
CDR3aa: CSAREGLAADTQYF; CDR3nt: TGCAGTGCTAGGGAGGGACTAGCGGCAGATACGCAGTATTTT; v_gene: TRBV20-1; j_gene: TRBJ2-3; d_gene: TRBD2; abundance: once
CDR3aa: CATSRDRASTDTQYF; CDR3nt: TGTGCCACCAGCAGAGATCGGGCCAGCACAGATACGCAGTATTTT; v_gene: TRBV15; j_gene: TRBJ2-3; d_gene: .; abundance: .
CDR3aa: CASSLVSGQGSIQYF; CDR3nt: TGTGCCAGCAGCTTAGTATCGGGGCAGGGGTCCATTCAGTACTTC; v_gene: TRBV7-9; j_gene: TRBJ2-4; d_gene: .; abundance: many
CDR3aa: CASRGDRGLYGYTF; CDR3nt: TGTGCCAGCCGAGGAGACAGGGGACTCTATGGCTACACCTTC; v_gene: TRBV9; j_gene: TRBJ1-2; d_gene: TRBD1; abundance: many
CDR3aa: CASSSRDLPYEQYF; CDR3nt: TGTGCCAGCAGCTCCCGGGACTTACCCTACGAGCAGTACTTC; v_gene: TRBV9; j_gene: TRBJ2-7; d_gene: .; abundance: few
CDR3aa: CASSLAFTARPNTEAFF; CDR3nt: TGTGCCAGCAGCTTAGCCTTTACAGCCAGGCCGAACACTGAAGCTTTCTTT; v_gene: TRBV7-6; j_gene: TRBJ1-1; d_gene: .; abundance: .
CDR3aa: CASSVALGASSTDTQYF; CDR3nt: TGTGCCAGCAGCGTAGCTCTGGGCGCCTCTAGCACAGATACGCAGTATTTT; v_gene: TRBV9; j_gene: TRBJ2-3; d_gene: .; abundance: .
CDR3aa: CASSPSDREDGYTF; CDR3nt: TGTGCCAGCAGTCCCTCGGACAGGGAAGATGGCTACACCTTC; v_gene: TRBV6-2/TRBV6-3; j_gene: TRBJ1-2; d_gene: TRBD1; abundance: .
CDR3aa: CASSWKPGPQETQYF; CDR3nt: TGTGCCAGCAGCTGGAAACCGGGACCTCAAGAGACCCAGTACTTC; v_gene: TRBV7-2; j_gene: TRBJ2-5; d_gene: .; abundance: .
CDR3aa: CSAGLSGNTIYF; CDR3nt: TGCAGTGCCGGACTTAGTGGGAACACCATATATTTT; v_gene: TRBV20-1; j_gene: TRBJ1-3; d_gene: .; abundance: .